The 27 T cell receptor beta chains in this list originate from one sample, sequenced in a study of OX40 agonist ivuxolimab in advanced cancers. Assay used: immunoSEQ multiplex PCR; TCRdb lists only in-frame clones, some missing. The data contain approximately 22,000 clones, roughly 86% of them seen just once; the ten biggest clones take up 25% to 40%. This specimen consisted of CD4+ or CD8+ T cells sorted from blood, obtained in a trial of the OX40 agonist ivuxolimab. The source of these receptors is an adult with an advanced solid tumor such as melanoma, head and neck, liver or kidney cancer.

The chain recombines TRBV5-5 with TRBJ2-2, with D tentatively TRBD2 (6 bases). Germline CDR1 SGHKS, CDR2 YYEKEE (reference sequence). There are 15 residues in the CDR3. Deletions cut 0 bases from V and 7 bases from J, with 13 bases between. The CDR3 region is CASSLGLDKGGELFF. As DNA, the CDR3 is TGTGCCAGCAGCTTGGGACTAGACAAGGGCGGGGAGCTGTTTTTT. The whole variable domain, remainder taken from reference TRBV5-5 and TRBJ2-2, is DAGVTQSPTHLIKTRGQQVTLRCSPISGHKSVSWYQQVLGQGPQFIFQYYEKEERGRGNFPDRFSARQFPNYSSELNVNALLLGDSALYLCASSLGLDKGGELFFGEGSRLTVL.

The chain carries TRBV27 and TRBJ2-7; D ambiguous. V was cut by 0 bases and J by 3 bases, with 9 bases left in between. Germline V gene data show CDR1 as MNHEY and CDR2 as SMNVEV (reference sequence). CDR3 length: 14 residues. The CDR3 sequence: CASSLSIGVYEQYF. For the CDR3, the DNA is TGTGCCAGCAGTTTATCTATAGGAGTCTACGAGCAGTACTTC.

This chain joins TRBV4-1 and TRBJ1-3; a possible D gene is TRBD1 (6 bases). The V gene lost 4 bases and the J gene lost 0 bases, with 10 bases spanning the gap. CDR1 is MGHRA, CDR2 YSYEKL, per germline. The CDR3 is made up of 15 amino acids. CDR3 sequence: CASSPGASSGNTIYF. The DNA of the CDR3 is TGCGCCAGCAGCCCGGGGGCCAGCTCTGGAAACACCATATATTTT.

The V and J genes are TRBV4-1 and TRBJ2-3; 9 bases fit TRBD2. From germline, CDR1 is MGHRA and CDR2 YSYEKL. This CDR3 is built from 15 residues. Losses at the gene ends were 8 bases for V and 2 bases for J; bases not matched to a gene: 8. The CDR3 nucleotides read TGCGCCAGCGCCCAGCGGGAGGTCGACACAGATACGCAGTATTTT. It yields the protein CASAQREVDTDTQYF.

CDR3 protein: CASSLASFEQYF. In DNA, the CDR3 is TGTGCCAGCAGCTTAGCGAGTTTCGAGCAGTACTTC. The gene calls are TRBV11-2 and TRBJ2-7; D not certain. Germline V gene lookup returns CDR1 SGHAT and CDR2 FQNNGV. The germline V and J ends were trimmed by 1 base and 6 bases, with 7 bases remaining between them. The CDR3 has 12 residues.

This sequence joins TRBV7-6 and TRBJ2-1; 14 nucleotides align to TRBD2. In germline, CDR1 is SGHVS, CDR2 FNYEAQ. V shed 5 bases and J 2 bases; nucleotides not matched to a gene: 8. The CDR3 is 18 amino acids. CDR3 residues: CASSPGLAGGPTYNEQFF. In DNA form, the CDR3 reads TGTGCCAGCAGCCCCGGACTAGCGGGGGGCCCTACCTACAATGAGCAGTTCTTC.

V is TRBV7-6 and J is TRBJ1-1; 9 positions match TRBD1. The CDR3 loop spans 14 amino acids. Unmatched junction bases numbered 2, after V lost 1 base and J lost 5 bases. The germline gives CDR1 SGHVS, CDR2 FNYEAQ. This CDR3 is CASSLDRGRTEAFF. CDR3 sequence (DNA): TGTGCCAGCAGCTTAGACAGGGGGCGGACTGAAGCTTTCTTT.

V is TRBV5-1 and J is TRBJ2-7; D unclear. Trimming took 4 bases from V and 5 from J, leaving 22 bases between them. CDR3 length equals 16 residues. CDR1 is SGHRS, CDR2 YFSETQ, per germline. The CDR3 DNA reads as TGCGCCAGCAGCCTTGGCTCCGTGACCGGAGAGGACGAGCAGTACTTC. Protein product: CASSLGSVTGEDEQYF.

The rearrangement joins TRBV28 to TRBJ2-7; D not certain. Germline CDR1 MDHEN, CDR2 SYDVKM. The germline V and J ends were trimmed by 3 bases and 4 bases, with 10 bases remaining between them. The CDR3 totals 13 residues. CDR3 sequence: CASSFASRYEQYF. CDR3 DNA sequence: TGTGCCAGCAGTTTTGCTAGTAGGTACGAGCAGTACTTC.

The chain has TRBV7-6 and TRBJ1-6, with D possibly being TRBD1 (5 bases). Between the trimmed V and J ends, which lost 1 base and 8 bases, there was a span of 9 bases. The CDR3 runs to 14 residues. Germline CDR1 reads SGHVS; CDR2 reads FNYEAQ. Written as DNA, the CDR3 is TGTGCCAGCAGCTTAGTGCAGGGTGATTCACCCCTCCACTTT. This translates into CASSLVQGDSPLHF.

V is TRBV5-4 and J is TRBJ2-3; maybe TRBD2 (6 bases). Trimming shortened V by 2 bases and J by 3 bases, and 13 bases separated the two germline ends. CDR3 length: 15 residues. The germline V gene has CDR1 SGHNT and CDR2 YYREEE (reference sequence). Written as DNA, the CDR3 is TGTGCCAGCAGCTTAATATCGGGAGCAACAGATACGCAGTATTTT. This gives the protein CASSLISGATDTQYF.

There are a few counts of this clone. This sequence joins TRBV7-9 and TRBJ1-4; D is unresolved. Trimming stripped 5 bases from V and 4 bases from J, with 14 bases between. This CDR3 region has 15 residues. Germline V lookup: CDR1 SEHNR, CDR2 FQNEAQ (reference sequence). In DNA form, the CDR3 reads TGTGCCAGCAGCCTTAGCCGTCCCCATAATGAAAAACTGTTTTTT. Protein product: CASSLSRPHNEKLFF.

The chain combines TRBV28 with TRBJ2-1, with TRBD2 identical over 13 bases. Losses at the gene ends were 0 bases for V and 10 bases for J; bases not matched to a gene: 0. This CDR3 spans 14 amino acids. Germline CDR1 reads MDHEN; CDR2 reads SYDVKM. DNA for the CDR3: TGTGCCAGCAGTTTATGGACTAGCGGGGGGGAGCAGTTCTTC. Protein: CASSLWTSGGEQFF.

V usage is TRBV5-4 and J usage is TRBJ2-7; possible D gene TRBD2, 5 bases. The V gene lost 2 bases and the J gene lost 1 base, with 13 bases spanning the gap. Germline V lookup: CDR1 SGHNT, CDR2 YYREEE (reference sequence). This CDR3 is 15 amino acids long. The CDR3 DNA reads TGTGCCAGCAGCTTTGGTTTAGGCGGGTCCTACGAGCAGTACTTC. Residues: CASSFGLGGSYEQYF.

CDR3 region: CASSHRDRGGNEQYF. CDR3 coding DNA: TGTGCCAGCAGCCACCGGGACAGGGGGGGCAACGAGCAGTACTTC. The chain uses TRBV7-9 and TRBJ2-7, with 11 bases that match TRBD1. V lost 5 bases to trimming and J lost 5 bases; unmatched junction nucleotides: 8. Per germline, CDR1 SEHNR and CDR2 FQNEAQ (reference sequence). The CDR3 is 15 amino acids.

V is TRBV7-3 and J is TRBJ1-2, with D tentatively TRBD1 (6 bases). Germline V CDR1 and CDR2: SGHTA, FQGTGA. This CDR3 comprises 15 residues. Trimming shortened V by 5 bases and J by 1 base, and 14 bases separated the two germline ends. Here the CDR3 reads CASSNYGGDNYGYTF. In nucleotides, the CDR3 is TGTGCCAGCAGCAACTACGGGGGCGATAACTATGGCTACACCTTC.

This sequence joins TRBV9 and TRBJ2-3; no clear D. Deletions cut 3 bases from V and 1 base from J, with 15 bases between. CDR3 size: 16 residues. Germline V gives CDR1 SGDLS, CDR2 YYNGEE. The CDR3 bases are TGTGCCAGCAGCGCCCTGTCGGTGGGTGGCACAGATACGCAGTATTTT. The encoded protein is CASSALSVGGTDTQYF.

The CDR3 DNA follows: TGTGCCAGCAATTACCTTAGGGACTCTGGGGCCAACGTCCTGACTTTC. Amino acids: CASNYLRDSGANVLTF. The J gene is TRBJ2-6, the V gene TRBV2; D is uncertain. The CDR3 has 16 residues. V was shortened by 7 bases and J by 0 bases, with 13 bases between the two germline ends. CDR1 and CDR2 from the germline V gene are SNHLY and FYNNEI. Using reference TRBV2 and TRBJ2-6 for the parts outside the CDR3, the full variable domain is EPEVTQTPSHQVTQMGQEVILRCVPISNHLYFYWYRQILGQKVEFLVSFYNNEISEKSEIFDDQFSVERPDGSNFTLKIRSTKLEDSAMYFCASNYLRDSGANVLTFGAGSRLTVL.

This sequence joins TRBV7-8 and TRBJ2-1; the match to TRBD1 covers 8 bases. V was pared by 3 bases and J by 9 bases, with 10 bases of the junction left unmatched. Germline CDR1 reads SGHVS; CDR2 reads FQNEAQ. CDR3 size: 15 residues. The CDR3 DNA reads TGTGCCAGCAGCTTGGAGTGGACAGGGAATGTTGAGCAGTTCTTC. Protein: CASSLEWTGNVEQFF.

This sequence joins TRBV11-2 and TRBJ2-1; D gene ambiguous. The germline V gene encodes CDR1 SGHAT and CDR2 FQNNGV. This CDR3 comprises 12 residues. Trimming took 0 bases from V and 7 from J, leaving 4 bases between them. CDR3 in DNA: TGTGCCAGCAGCTTAGAATGGAATGAGCAGTTCTTC. It encodes CASSLEWNEQFF.

This chain connects TRBV11-3 to TRBJ2-2, with D perhaps assigned TRBD1 or TRBD2 (5 bases each). The germline V gene encodes CDR1 SGHNT and CDR2 YENEEA. CDR3 length equals 13 residues. The V and J ends lost 8 bases and 5 bases respectively, with 12 bases between them. CDR3 sequence: CASQDEGTGELFF. In DNA form, the CDR3 reads TGTGCCAGCCAAGATGAGGGGACCGGGGAGCTGTTTTTT.

The chain is built from TRBV27 and TRBJ1-5, with TRBD1 matching 9 bases. CDR1 and CDR2 from the germline V gene are MNHEY and SMNVEV (reference sequence). V dropped 3 bases and J dropped 4; count of bases not matched to a gene: 7. This CDR3 has 16 residues. Here the CDR3 reads CASSFNTGTGNQPQHF. The CDR3 region has the DNA TGTGCCAGCAGTTTTAATACGGGGACAGGGAATCAGCCCCAGCATTTT.

The rearrangement links TRBV4-2 to TRBJ2-7; perhaps D is TRBD1 or TRBD2 (5 bases each). Germline V gene lookup returns CDR1 LGHNA and CDR2 YNFKEQ. The CDR3 has 12 residues. V was pared by 3 bases and J by 6 bases, with 9 bases between. The CDR3 DNA reads TGTGCCAGCAGCCAGGGGGTAGGCGAGCAGTACTTC. Its translation is CASSQGVGEQYF.

The chain joins TRBV29-1 to TRBJ2-3; no definite D call. This CDR3 region has 13 residues. Deletions cut 1 base from V and 3 bases from J, with 8 bases between. Germline loops: CDR1 SQVTM, CDR2 ANQGSEA. This chain's CDR3 is CSVEASVTDTQYF. DNA of the CDR3: TGCAGCGTTGAAGCGTCCGTGACAGATACGCAGTATTTT.

This chain links TRBV13 with TRBJ2-1; 10 nucleotides line up with TRBD2. Germline V gene lookup returns CDR1 PRHDT and CDR2 FYEKMQ (reference sequence). J was trimmed by 5 bases and V by 7 bases; bases with no gene match: 8. The CDR3 is 15 residues long. CDR3 nucleotide sequence: TGTGCCAGCAACGAAGGGACTAGCGCAAACAATGAGCAGTTCTTC. Translation gives CASNEGTSANNEQFF.

The CDR3 region is CASSPTVWGTEAFF. Written as DNA, the CDR3 is TGTGCCAGCAGCCCTACAGTGTGGGGCACTGAAGCTTTCTTT. The chain carries TRBV27 and TRBJ1-1, with no clear D. The CDR3 consists of 14 residues. Germline V gives CDR1 MNHEY, CDR2 SMNVEV (reference sequence). Between the trimmed V and J ends, which lost 6 bases and 4 bases, there was a span of 15 bases.

The chain recombines TRBV13 with TRBJ2-4; D possibly matches TRBD1 or TRBD2 (5 bases each). Trimming shortened V by 0 bases and J by 8 bases, and 8 bases separated the two germline ends. CDR1 PRHDT and CDR2 FYEKMQ come from the germline V gene (reference sequence). The CDR3 totals 13 residues. CDR3 residues: CASSLGGTDIQYF. The CDR3 bases are TGTGCCAGCAGCTTAGGCGGGACGGACATTCAGTACTTC.